The clone carrying this T cell receptor (beta chain) was picked up many times. What it binds is unknown. The source of the sample is a study of identical twins. A universal primer site came from template switching; cDNA carried unique molecular identifiers. Using its own MiXCR run on the 5' RACE reads, TCRdb lists one record per CDR3 protein. Altogether a few hundred thousand distinct CDR3 sequences are present, about a fifth being singletons, with the ten largest covering roughly an eighth. Study results and limitations: For out-of-frame beta sequences, excess twin sharing was weaker. For cord blood, abundant beta clonotypes had fewer insertions, unlike memory repertoires, which showed none. Analyses of zero insertions could, in part, be confounded by invariant MAIT and iNKT cells.

The CDR3 loop spans 15 amino acids. V was trimmed by 3 bases and J by 6 bases, leaving 17 bases between them. Germline CDR1 is DFQATT and CDR2 is SNEGSKA (reference sequence). Sequencing was done on a sample of naive T cells sorted from blood. The chain has TRBV20-1 and TRBJ2-2; the D gene is possibly TRBD2 (6 bases). The origin of this receptor is a man between 45 and 60 years old in good health. CDR3 DNA: TGCAGTGCTAGCACCGGGGCAACGGGGGCCGGGGAGCTGTTTTTT. Its translation is CSASTGATGAGELFF.